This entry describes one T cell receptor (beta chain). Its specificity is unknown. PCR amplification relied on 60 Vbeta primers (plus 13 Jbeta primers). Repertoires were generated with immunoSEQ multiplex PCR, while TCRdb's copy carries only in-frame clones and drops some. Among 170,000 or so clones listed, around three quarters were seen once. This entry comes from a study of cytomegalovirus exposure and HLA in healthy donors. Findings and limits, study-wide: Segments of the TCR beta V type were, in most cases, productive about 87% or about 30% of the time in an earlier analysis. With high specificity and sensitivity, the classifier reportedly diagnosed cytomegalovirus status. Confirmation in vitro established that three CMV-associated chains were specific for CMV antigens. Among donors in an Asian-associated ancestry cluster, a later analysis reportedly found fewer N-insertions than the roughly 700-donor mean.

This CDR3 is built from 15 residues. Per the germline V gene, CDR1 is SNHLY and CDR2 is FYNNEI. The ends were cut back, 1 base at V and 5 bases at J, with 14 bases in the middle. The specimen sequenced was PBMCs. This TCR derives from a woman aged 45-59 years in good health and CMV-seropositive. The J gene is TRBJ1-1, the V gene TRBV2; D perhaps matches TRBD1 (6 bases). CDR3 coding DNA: TGTGCCAGCAGTGAAGGGGGGGGGCGAGGTACTGAAGCTTTCTTT. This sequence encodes CASSEGGGRGTEAFF. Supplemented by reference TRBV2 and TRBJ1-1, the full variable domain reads EPEVTQTPSHQVTQMGQEVILRCVPISNHLYFYWYRQILGQKVEFLVSFYNNEISEKSEIFDDQFSVERPDGSNFTLKIRSTKLEDSAMYFCASSEGGGRGTEAFFGQGTRLTVV.